The present T cell receptor (beta chain) was sequenced within a study of control samples from healthy donors and cancer patients. Using immunoSEQ multiplex PCR, the repertoire was profiled, and TCRdb retains in-frame clones only, with some absent. The sample comprises over 65,000 clones, around 95% of which are singletons, and about 6.2% rests with the top ten. With 3 bases removed from V and 2 bases from J, the gap between germline ends came to 11 bases. The CDR3 consists of 15 residues. CDR1 is LNHDA, CDR2 SQIVND, per germline (reference sequence). The source material was blood. The rearrangement joins TRBV19 to TRBJ1-5; no reliable D call. The source of this sequence is a woman in her 40s in good health. The CDR3 DNA reads as TGTGCCAGTAGTATGGAGGCAGCGGGCAATCAGCCCCAGCATTTT. Translation: CASSMEAAGNQPQHF.